Below, 15 T cell receptor beta chains from the same sample are listed, as sequenced in a study of T cells after yellow fever vaccination. TCRdb called the 5' RACE reads again in MiXCR, with one record for every CDR3 protein. Of hundreds of thousands of distinct CDR3 sequences in the sample, roughly an eighth were seen once. The input for sequencing was CD4+ T cells sorted from PBMCs, taken 15 days after the yellow fever booster vaccination. Every receptor here comes from a man between 18 and 35 years old who received the YFV17D yellow fever vaccine.

J is TRBJ2-7 and V is TRBV6-5; 9 bases line up with TRBD1. Trimming removed 6 bases from V and 2 bases from J; junction bases left unmatched: 8. The CDR3 consists of 15 residues. Germline-derived CDR1 and CDR2 are MNHEY and SVGAGI. Written as DNA, the CDR3 is TGTGCCAGCAGCCCTCCCGGGACAGGGACCTACGAGCAGTACGTC. Encoded protein: CASSPPGTGTYEQYV.

The chain has TRBV12-3 or TRBV12-4 and TRBJ2-1; D is perhaps TRBD2 (6 bases). The CDR3 spans 17 residues. The V end was cut by 2 bases, the J end by 5 bases, with 19 bases between. CDR3 bases: TGTGCCAGCAGTTTAACTCCAGGTCTAGCGAACAACAATGAGCAGTTCTTC. The encoded protein is CASSLTPGLANNNEQFF.

This clonotype was counted only a few times. The gene calls are TRBV6-4 and TRBJ1-1; 12 nucleotides line up with TRBD1. V lost 3 bases, J lost 10 bases, and 12 bases stayed unmatched. The CDR3 runs to 16 residues. Germline CDR1 MRHNA, CDR2 SNTAGT. The CDR3 DNA is TGTGCCAGCAGTGAGAGCACCGGGACAGGGGGCGGGAGAGCTTTCTTT. This codes for CASSESTGTGGGRAFF.

The gene calls are TRBV20-1 and TRBJ1-2; D possibly corresponds to TRBD1 (6 bases). V gave up 8 bases and J gave up 8 bases, with 18 bases separating them. Germline V gene data show CDR1 as DFQATT and CDR2 as SNEGSKA (reference sequence). The CDR3 consists of 12 residues. The CDR3 protein is CSSMGADEGYTF. The CDR3 DNA reads TGCAGTTCCATGGGGGCCGACGAGGGCTACACCTTC.

This clonotype was seen a handful of times. The chain joins TRBV3-1 to TRBJ1-6, with D unclear. CDR3 length: 13 amino acids. Germline CDR1 LGHDT, CDR2 YNNKEL (reference sequence). Trimming took 4 bases from V and 10 from J, leaving 11 bases between them. The CDR3 loop reads CASSPQKESPLHF. The DNA for the CDR3 is TGTGCCAGCAGCCCGCAGAAGGAATCACCCCTCCACTTT.

A few counts support this clonotype. V gene TRBV5-5 combines with J gene TRBJ2-5; D is ambiguous. V gave up 1 base and J gave up 2 bases, with 15 bases separating them. This CDR3 is built from 16 residues. From germline, CDR1 is SGHKS and CDR2 YYEKEE (reference sequence). The CDR3 loop reads CASSLIGGVGQETQYF. The CDR3 DNA reads TGTGCCAGCAGCTTGATTGGTGGCGTGGGGCAAGAGACCCAGTACTTC.

The V call is TRBV7-2, the J call TRBJ2-3, with 15 bases aligning to TRBD2. The ends lost 8 bases at V and 5 bases at J; junction bases unmatched: 8. CDR1 and CDR2 from the germline V gene are SGHTA and FQGNSA. This CDR3 has 16 amino acids. The CDR3 bases are TGTGCCAGCCGGAGGACTAGCGGGGGGGCGGTAGATACGCAGTATTTT. Translated, it gives CASRRTSGGAVDTQYF.

The CDR3 region is CASRRFTDTQYF. Here the CDR3 DNA reads TGTGCCAGCAGGAGATTCACAGATACGCAGTATTTT. The chain recombines TRBV7-2 with TRBJ2-3; D gene unclear. V was shortened by 6 bases and J by 2 bases, with 6 bases between the two germline ends. The CDR3 runs 12 residues. CDR1 and CDR2 from the germline V gene are SGHTA and FQGNSA.

Here the CDR3 DNA reads TGCGCCAGCAGCCCACTAGCGGGGGGGTTTGCTGAAGAGACCCAGTACTTC. Amino acids: CASSPLAGGFAEETQYF. The chain joins TRBV4-3 to TRBJ2-5; 13 bases agree with TRBD2. The CDR3 totals 17 residues. Germline lookup yields CDR1 LGHNA and CDR2 YSLEER. V lost 4 bases, J lost 3 bases, and 8 bases stayed unmatched.

This clonotype has only a few counts. The genes are TRBV9 and TRBJ2-4; possibly TRBD1 for D (6 bases). Trimming removed 3 bases at V and 5 bases at J, with 9 bases between. Per germline, CDR1 SGDLS and CDR2 YYNGEE. The CDR3 totals 13 residues. The CDR3 nucleotides read TGTGCCAGCAGCGCGGGACAACAAAACATTCAGTACTTC. As protein: CASSAGQQNIQYF.

This clonotype was seen many times. This chain connects TRBV7-9 to TRBJ1-2; D not resolved. With 5 bases removed from V and 4 bases from J, the gap between germline ends came to 8 bases. Germline lookup yields CDR1 SEHNR and CDR2 FQNEAQ (reference sequence). The CDR3 covers 12 residues. CDR3: CASSPDGYGYTF. DNA of the CDR3: TGTGCCAGCAGCCCGGACGGCTATGGCTACACCTTC. Complete variable domain (other parts from reference TRBV7-9 and TRBJ1-2): DTGVSQNPRHKITKRGQNVTFRCDPISEHNRLYWYRQTLGQGPEFLTYFQNEAQLEKSRLLSDRFSAERPKGSFSTLEIQRTEQGDSAMYLCASSPDGYGYTFGSGTRLTVV.

The rearrangement links TRBV10-2 to TRBJ1-1, with a possible D match to TRBD1 (5 bases). The V gene lost 8 bases and the J gene lost 5 bases, with 12 bases spanning the gap. The CDR3 is made up of 12 amino acids. The germline gives CDR1 WSHSY, CDR2 SAAADI. The CDR3 spells CASSGTQTEAFF. CDR3 DNA: TGCGCCAGCTCCGGGACCCAGACTGAAGCTTTCTTT.

This clonotype has more than one count but fewer than ten. The J gene is TRBJ2-1, the V gene TRBV6-5, with a tentative D call TRBD1 (5 bases). CDR3 size: 15 residues. Between the trimmed V and J ends, which lost 0 bases and 4 bases, there was a span of 10 bases. Germline V gene sequence: CDR1 MNHEY, CDR2 SVGAGI. The CDR3 spells CASSYSGATYNEQFF. CDR3 sequence (DNA): TGTGCCAGCAGTTACTCTGGGGCTACGTACAATGAGCAGTTCTTC.

This clonotype appeared many times. The rearrangement joins TRBV29-1 to TRBJ1-2; D is undetermined. The V and J ends lost 0 bases and 6 bases respectively, with 14 bases between them. There are 14 residues in the CDR3. The V gene's germline CDR1 is SQVTM and CDR2 ANQGSEA. This CDR3 is CSVEEDEGVNGYTF. The CDR3 coding sequence is TGCAGCGTTGAAGAAGACGAGGGAGTCAATGGCTACACCTTC.

This chain links TRBV19 with TRBJ2-5, with 9 bases aligning to TRBD1. This CDR3 is 14 amino acids long. After removal of 4 bases from V and 4 bases from J, the junction contained 4 bases not matched to a gene. Germline CDR1 is LNHDA and CDR2 is SQIVND (reference sequence). CDR3 DNA: TGTGCCAGTAGTAACAGGGGGCGCGGAGAGACCCAGTACTTC. Residues: CASSNRGRGETQYF.